Each of the 8 T cell receptor beta chains below was sequenced from the same sample in a study of tumor and adjacent non-tumor tissue in lung cancer. No cell sorting was done before RNA was extracted from the tissue. TCRbeta libraries were built with three rounds of nested PCR, modified from ARM-PCR. Each CDR3 protein gets one entry after TCRdb re-called the multiplex PCR reads with MiXCR. Of under 95,000 distinct CDR3 sequences listed, about three fifths are singletons. Material: lung tumor tissue. The receptors here all came from a man between 65 and 85 years old with non-small cell lung cancer.

As regards this clonotype: One end of the junction fails to match germline, which may point to a read error. This sequence joins TRBV29-1 and TRBJ2-1; TRBD2 aligns across 10 bases. CDR1 and CDR2 from the germline V gene are SQVTM and ANQGSEA. The CDR3 extends over 14 amino acids. CDR3 bases: TGCAGCGTATCTAGCGGGGGCGATGGGGATGAGCAATTCTTC. Amino acids: CSVSSGGDGDEQFF.

As for this clonotype: Given the absence of the conserved phenylalanine or tryptophan at the CDR3 end, a read error is likely. This chain joins TRBV6-5 and TRBJ2-7; no firm D call. Looked up from germline, CDR1 is MNHEY and CDR2 is SVGAGI. This CDR3 spans 13 amino acids. CDR3 coding DNA: TGTACCAGCAGTTTGACATTTACCTACAAGCAGTACCTC. Translated: CTSSLTFTYKQYL.

The table lists this clonotype with many counts. The rearrangement joins TRBV5-5 to TRBJ2-2; D remains unclear. V lost 1 base and J lost 0, with 16 bases in between. The germline gives CDR1 SGHKS, CDR2 YYEKEE (reference sequence). The CDR3 extends over 18 amino acids. Written as DNA, the CDR3 is TGTGCCAGCAGCTTGTACGGGCGGCTGACGGCGAACACCGGGGAGCTGTTTTTT. Amino acids: CASSLYGRLTANTGELFF.

The genes are TRBV5-1 and TRBJ2-7; D is tentatively TRBD1 or TRBD2 (6 bases each). The length of the CDR3 is 18 residues. The V and J ends lost 2 bases and 9 bases respectively, with 30 bases between them. The V gene's germline CDR1 is SGHRS and CDR2 YFSETQ. CDR3 amino acids: CASSFVGRRDIKEMGQYF. CDR3 coding DNA: TGCGCCAGCAGCTTCGTGGGCAGGAGGGACATAAAAGAGATGGGGCAGTACTTC.

In the case of this clonotype: The junction departs from the called germline gene at one end, perhaps through a read error. V is TRBV11-1 and J is TRBJ2-7; either TRBD1 or TRBD2 may supply D (5 bases each). CDR3 length: 16 amino acids. Germline V gives CDR1 SGHAT, CDR2 FQDESV (reference sequence). The CDR3 reads CASSSPGTESSYEQYF. CDR3 in DNA: TGTGCCAGCAGCTCCCCTGGGACCGAAAGCTCCTATGAGCAGTACTTC. Full variable domain (rest looked up from reference TRBV11-1 and TRBJ2-7): EAEVAQSPRYKITEKSQAVAFWCDPISGHATLYWYRQILGQGPELLVQFQDESVVDDSQLPKDRFSAERLKGVDSTLKIQPAELGDSAMYLCASSSPGTESSYEQYFGPGTRLTVT.

Notes on this clonotype: One end of the junction fails to match germline, which may point to a read error. The chain recombines TRBV7-3 with TRBJ2-5; 10 nucleotides match TRBD1. The germline gives CDR1 SGHTA, CDR2 FQGTGA. The length of the CDR3 is 15 residues. CDR3 DNA sequence: TGTACCAGCAGCAGGACAGGGGGAGGCCAAGAGACCCAGTACTTC. Amino acids: CTSSRTGGGQETQYF.

Concerning this clonotype: One junction end disagrees with the germline gene, perhaps due to a read error. The chain combines TRBV5-1 with TRBJ1-1; possible D gene TRBD1, 6 bases. The CDR3 has 14 residues. Germline-derived CDR1 and CDR2 are SGHRS and YFSETQ. The CDR3 DNA reads as TGCGTCAGCAACGGACAGCTCACGAACACTGAAGCTTTCTTT. It specifies CVSNGQLTNTEAFF.

On this clonotype: A much larger clone lies one base from this, so it may be a read error. CDR3 sequence: CASRGRMSYEQYF. CDR3 DNA: TGTGCCAGCAGAGGGAGAATGTCCTACGAGCAGTACTTC. J is TRBJ2-7 and V is TRBV6-6; a possible D gene is TRBD2 (5 bases). CDR3 size: 13 residues. Germline V CDR1 and CDR2: MNHNY, SVGAGI (reference sequence). Trimming shortened V by 6 bases and J by 1 base, and 10 bases separated the two germline ends.